The T cell receptor (beta chain) described here comes from a study of T cell responses to AZD1222 COVID-19 vaccine. Generated by immunoSEQ multiplex PCR, the TCRdb table keeps only in-frame clones and is missing some. The table lists about 120,000 clones, roughly 93% of them singletons. The germline CDR1 and CDR2 sequences are MNHEY and SVGAGI. There are 13 residues in the CDR3. V shed 6 bases, J shed 4 bases, and the junction held 3 bases outside the gene matches. Study-level points and caveats: Regions left unmutated in variants are reportedly the target of nearly half of spike-specific TCRs.

To note about this clone: Its matching antigen is unknown.

Sequenced material: peripheral blood, taken on day 0 of AZD1222 vaccination. This TCR derives from an adult in good health. The rearrangement joins TRBV6-5 to TRBJ1-1; 9 bases agree with TRBD1. This CDR3 is CASRKTGGTEAFF. In DNA form, the CDR3 reads TGTGCCAGCAGGAAGACAGGGGGCACTGAAGCTTTCTTT.